This entry lists 21 T cell receptor beta chains sequenced from one sample in a study of response to subunit inactivated influenza vaccine. MiXCR, applied by TCRdb to the RT-PCR reads, yields one record per CDR3 protein. This sample has around 750,000 distinct CDR3 sequences; 20% to 25% occur once, and the top ten carry roughly 10%. The sequencing used PBMCs from blood, collected less than 6 days after vaccination. The receptors were gathered from a man aged 45-65 years who received an inactivated influenza vaccine.

This clonotype was recorded a few times. This sequence joins TRBV12-3 or TRBV12-4 and TRBJ2-5; D call uncertain. Trimming removed 5 bases at V and 7 bases at J, with 11 bases between. The CDR3 runs 12 residues. Here the CDR3 DNA reads TGTGCCAGCAGTCGGGCCTCAGTGACCCAGTACTTC. Residues: CASSRASVTQYF.

This clonotype was found a few times. The CDR3 bases are TGTGCCAGCCTGGACCGGGAGGGCAATCAGCCCCAGCATTTT. This sequence encodes CASLDREGNQPQHF. V usage is TRBV6-2 or TRBV6-3 and J usage is TRBJ1-5; D is undetermined. The CDR3 has 14 residues. V dropped 8 bases and J dropped 2 bases, with 13 bases sitting between them. Germline V gene lookup returns CDR1 MNHEY and CDR2 SVGEGT.

The chain employs TRBV7-2 and TRBJ2-1, with a tentative D call TRBD2 (6 bases). This CDR3 region has 13 residues. The ends were cut back, 1 base at V and 10 bases at J, with 11 bases in the middle. Looked up from germline, CDR1 is SGHTA and CDR2 is FQGNSA. The CDR3 nucleotides are TGTGCCAGCAGCTTAGTGCCTAGCGACGAGCAGTTCTTC. This gives the protein CASSLVPSDEQFF.

The rearrangement links TRBV5-1 to TRBJ1-3, with 8 bases lining up with TRBD1. This CDR3 is 18 amino acids long. Germline trimming cut 3 bases from V and 1 base from J; bases unmatched to any gene: 12. Germline V gene data show CDR1 as SGHRS and CDR2 as YFSETQ. The CDR3 sequence: CASSSQRSGGLSGNTIYF. The CDR3 DNA sequence: TGCGCCAGCAGCTCCCAAAGATCAGGGGGCTTGTCTGGAAACACCATATATTTT.

The V gene is TRBV5-6, the J gene TRBJ2-7; D ambiguous. Looked up from germline, CDR1 is SGHDT and CDR2 is YYEEEE. This CDR3 comprises 13 residues. Trimming cost V 4 bases and J 3 bases, with 11 bases left between them. The CDR3 DNA follows: TGTGCCAGCAGCCTTCCAGAGATCTACGAGCAGTACTTC. Encoded protein: CASSLPEIYEQYF.

The rearrangement joins TRBV10-3 to TRBJ2-2; 10 nucleotides match TRBD1. Losses at the gene ends were 9 bases for V and 3 bases for J; bases not matched to a gene: 4. The germline V gene encodes CDR1 ENHRY and CDR2 SYGVKD. This CDR3 has 14 residues. The CDR3 sequence is CAIRTGGDTGELFF. Written as DNA, the CDR3 is TGTGCCATAAGGACAGGGGGAGACACCGGGGAGCTGTTTTTT.

This sequence joins TRBV7-2 and TRBJ1-6; no definite D call. The CDR3 spans 15 residues. Trimming removed 2 bases at V and 8 bases at J, with 13 bases between. Germline V gives CDR1 SGHTA, CDR2 FQGNSA. The CDR3 loop reads CASSLWSSWDSPLHF. The DNA of the CDR3 is TGTGCCAGCAGCTTATGGTCAAGTTGGGATTCACCCCTCCACTTT.

The chain joins TRBV7-2 to TRBJ1-3; unclear D gene. The CDR3 has 12 residues. The germline gives CDR1 SGHTA, CDR2 FQGNSA. Trimming left V 6 bases short and J 6 bases short, with 9 bases between. CDR3 residues: CASSNWENTIYF. The DNA of the CDR3 is TGTGCCAGCAGTAATTGGGAAAACACCATATATTTT.

The V and J genes are TRBV19 and TRBJ1-5; no clear D gene. Trimming took 5 bases from V and 0 from J, leaving 11 bases between them. The germline CDR1 and CDR2 sequences are LNHDA and SQIVND (reference sequence). The CDR3 is 15 residues long. CDR3 region: CASSGQRNSNQPQHF. The CDR3 nucleotides are TGTGCCAGTAGTGGGCAGAGAAATAGCAATCAGCCCCAGCATTTT.

Note on this clonotype: The junction shows a germline mismatch at one end, possibly a read error. The rearrangement joins TRBV4-1 to TRBJ2-4; possibly TRBD1 or TRBD2 for D (6 bases each). This CDR3 has 14 amino acids. CDR1 and CDR2 from the germline V gene are MGHRA and YSYEKL. CDR3 region: CASSQGGARNIQYF. The CDR3 bases are TGCGCCAGCAGCCAAGGGGGGGCCAGAAACATTCAGTACTTC.

This rearrangement joins TRBV20-1 to TRBJ2-5; 14 bases map to TRBD2. Germline V CDR1 and CDR2: DFQATT, SNEGSKA (reference sequence). The ends lost 5 bases at V and 2 bases at J; junction bases unmatched: 7. The CDR3 covers 16 residues. The CDR3 loop reads CSAPRLAGGGQETQYF. The CDR3 DNA reads TGCAGTGCTCCCCGACTAGCGGGAGGGGGGCAAGAGACCCAGTACTTC.

This clonotype was recorded at least ten times. This sequence joins TRBV24-1 and TRBJ1-2; 8 bases line up with TRBD1. The length of the CDR3 is 14 residues. CDR1 and CDR2 (germline): KGHDR, SFDVKD. Trimming at V came to 3 bases and at J to 6 bases, leaving 5 bases not matched to a gene. CDR3 in DNA: TGTGCCACCAGTGATCCGGACAGGGAGGATGGCTACACCTTC. This translates into CATSDPDREDGYTF.

This clonotype was picked up one time. The chain combines TRBV11-3 with TRBJ2-1; possible D gene TRBD1, 6 bases. Deletions cut 5 bases from V and 5 bases from J, with 16 bases between. CDR3 length: 15 amino acids. In germline, CDR1 is SGHNT, CDR2 YENEEA. The CDR3 protein is CASSPQTGANNEQFF. In nucleotides, the CDR3 is TGTGCCAGCAGCCCTCAGACAGGAGCTAACAATGAGCAGTTCTTC.

This clonotype was counted at least ten times. The chain couples TRBV12-3 or TRBV12-4 to TRBJ2-2; 12 bases match TRBD2. This CDR3 has 17 amino acids. J lost 3 bases, V lost 4 bases, and 6 bases had no gene match. CDR3 loop: CASSSGLAGRDTGELFF. Here the CDR3 DNA reads TGTGCCAGCAGTTCAGGACTAGCGGGACGCGACACCGGGGAGCTGTTTTTT.

This rearrangement joins TRBV29-1 to TRBJ2-3, with no clear D. This CDR3 comprises 13 residues. Germline V gene lookup returns CDR1 SQVTM and CDR2 ANQGSEA. Trimming left V 2 bases short and J 2 bases short, with 8 bases between. This chain's CDR3 is CSVELALTDTQYF. CDR3 coding DNA: TGCAGCGTTGAATTAGCTCTCACAGATACGCAGTATTTT.

A few counts support this clonotype. V is TRBV9 and J is TRBJ2-4; the D gene is possibly TRBD2 (5 bases). In germline, CDR1 is SGDLS, CDR2 YYNGEE. V gave up 2 bases and J gave up 3 bases, with 9 bases separating them. The CDR3 extends over 14 amino acids. The CDR3 DNA sequence: TGTGCCAGCAGCGTCGGGGTAGGCAAAAACATTCAGTACTTC. Its translation: CASSVGVGKNIQYF.

This clonotype showed up many times. The chain combines TRBV29-1 with TRBJ2-7, with 7 bases aligning to TRBD1. This CDR3 has 12 amino acids. V lost 7 bases, J lost 3 bases, and 6 bases stayed unmatched. The germline V gene encodes CDR1 SQVTM and CDR2 ANQGSEA. For the CDR3, the DNA is TGCAGCGGCTGGGACAGTTACTACGAGCAGTACTTC. The encoded protein is CSGWDSYYEQYF.

This chain joins TRBV6-5 and TRBJ2-5, with TRBD2 matching over 10 bases. CDR1 and CDR2 from the germline V gene are MNHEY and SVGAGI. V trimming: 8 bases; J trimming: 5 bases; junction bases outside the gene matches: 2. The length of the CDR3 is 12 residues. CDR3 sequence (DNA): TGTGCCAGCGGGACTAGCGCGGAGACCCAGTACTTC. Its protein product is CASGTSAETQYF.

This rearrangement joins TRBV11-3 to TRBJ2-1; 7 nucleotides line up with TRBD1. Trimming cost V 5 bases and J 7 bases; bases outside gene matches: 5. This CDR3 is 13 amino acids long. CDR1 is SGHNT and CDR2 is YENEEA in the germline V gene. In DNA form, the CDR3 reads TGTGCCAGCAGCGACAGGGTTGGTAATGAGCAGTTCTTC. Its protein is CASSDRVGNEQFF.

This clonotype turned up a few times. The CDR3: CASSYPDEQETQYF. The DNA for the CDR3 is TGTGCCAGCAGTTACCCGGACGAGCAAGAGACCCAGTACTTC. This rearrangement joins TRBV6-2 or TRBV6-3 to TRBJ2-5, with unresolved D. The CDR3 is 14 residues long. In germline, CDR1 is MNHEY, CDR2 SVGEGT. Trimming cost V 2 bases and J 2 bases, with 9 bases left between them.

This clonotype was counted between two and nine times. V and J are TRBV20-1 and TRBJ2-5, with 8 nucleotides matching TRBD2. The CDR3 covers 14 residues. Germline V gene lookup returns CDR1 DFQATT and CDR2 SNEGSKA (reference sequence). The V gene end was trimmed by 3 bases and the J gene end by 3 bases; junction bases not matched to a gene: 6. The CDR3 is CSASGGGPKETQYF. The CDR3 nucleotides are TGCAGTGCTAGTGGCGGGGGGCCGAAAGAGACCCAGTACTTC.